This is a list of T cell receptor beta chains from one sample in a study of T cell responses to AZD1222 COVID-19 vaccine. The assay was immunoSEQ multiplex PCR, and TCRdb's table has in-frame clones only and misses some. The table lists roughly 100,000 clones, around nine tenths of them singletons. The sample was peripheral blood, taken on day 0 of AZD1222 vaccination. The receptor source for this set is an adult in good health. CDR3s include the opening cysteine and the closing phenylalanine or tryptophan. The D gene is left open where the match is weak. Clone sizes are given selectively: once, few, many, or a class where the clone is expanded.

len: 13
v_gene: TRBV19
d_gene: TRBD2
j_gene: TRBJ2-7
abundance: -
CDR3aa: CASVNSGGHEQYF
CDR3nt: TGTGCCAGTGTTAATAGCGGGGGGCACGAGCAGTACTTC

len: 15
v_gene: TRBV28
d_gene: -
j_gene: TRBJ1-5
abundance: -
CDR3aa: CASSSPGQGNQPQHF
CDR3nt: TGTGCCAGCAGTTCACCGGGACAAGGCAATCAGCCCCAGCATTTT

len: 14
v_gene: TRBV6-5
d_gene: -
j_gene: TRBJ1-5
abundance: -
CDR3aa: CASSTTGSHQPQHF
CDR3nt: TGTGCCAGCAGTACCACAGGGTCTCATCAGCCCCAGCATTTT

len: 13
v_gene: TRBV29-1
d_gene: -
j_gene: TRBJ1-2
abundance: -
CDR3aa: CSVDPKGGPGYTF
CDR3nt: TGCAGCGTTGACCCTAAGGGGGGCCCTGGCTACACCTTC

len: 14
v_gene: TRBV5-6
d_gene: -
j_gene: TRBJ2-7
abundance: -
CDR3aa: CASSSRDTQDEQYF
CDR3nt: TGTGCCAGCAGCTCCCGGGACACGCAAGACGAGCAGTACTTC

len: 13
v_gene: TRBV6-5
d_gene: -
j_gene: TRBJ2-7
abundance: -
CDR3aa: CASSYSYDYEQYF
CDR3nt: TGTGCCAGCAGTTACTCCTATGACTACGAGCAGTACTTC

len: 14
v_gene: TRBV11-2
d_gene: -
j_gene: TRBJ2-1
abundance: -
CDR3aa: CASSLIAADNEQFF
CDR3nt: TGTGCCAGCAGCTTGATAGCGGCCGACAATGAGCAGTTCTTC

len: 13
v_gene: TRBV12-3/TRBV12-4
d_gene: -
j_gene: TRBJ1-2
abundance: -
CDR3aa: CASSLQSNYGYTF
CDR3nt: TGTGCCAGCAGTCTACAGTCTAACTATGGCTACACCTTC

len: 15
v_gene: TRBV19
d_gene: TRBD2
j_gene: TRBJ2-7
abundance: -
CDR3aa: CASSRLAGGSYEQYF
CDR3nt: TGTGCCAGTAGTAGGCTAGCGGGGGGCTCCTACGAGCAGTACTTC

len: 14
v_gene: TRBV4-3
d_gene: -
j_gene: TRBJ1-1
abundance: -
CDR3aa: CASSQFVLSTEAFF
CDR3nt: TGCGCCAGCAGCCAATTTGTCCTGAGCACTGAAGCTTTCTTT

len: 16
v_gene: TRBV7-2
d_gene: -
j_gene: TRBJ1-3
abundance: -
CDR3aa: CASSFWGLVSGNTIYF
CDR3nt: TGTGCCAGCAGCTTCTGGGGACTGGTCTCTGGAAACACCATATATTTT

len: 17
v_gene: TRBV27
d_gene: TRBD2
j_gene: TRBJ2-1
abundance: once
CDR3aa: CASSLPPGLGAPNEQFF
CDR3nt: TGTGCCAGCAGTTTACCCCCGGGACTAGGGGCCCCTAATGAGCAGTTCTTC

len: 13
v_gene: TRBV19
d_gene: -
j_gene: TRBJ1-1
abundance: -
CDR3aa: CASSSRGNTEAFF
CDR3nt: TGTGCCAGTAGTAGCCGGGGGAACACTGAAGCTTTCTTT

len: 14
v_gene: TRBV21-1
d_gene: -
j_gene: TRBJ2-7
abundance: -
CDR3aa: CASSNGLAAYEQYF
CDR3nt: TGTGCCAGCAGCAACGGACTAGCGGCTTACGAGCAGTACTTC

len: 13
v_gene: TRBV5-4
d_gene: -
j_gene: TRBJ2-7
abundance: -
CDR3aa: CASDSGGNSEQYF
CDR3nt: TGTGCCAGCGATAGTGGCGGCAACTCCGAGCAGTACTTC

len: 15
v_gene: TRBV4-1
d_gene: -
j_gene: TRBJ1-2
abundance: -
CDR3aa: CASSQGEATNYGYTF
CDR3nt: TGCGCCAGCAGCCAAGGGGAGGCTACTAACTATGGCTACACCTTC

len: 15
v_gene: TRBV6-5
d_gene: TRBD1
j_gene: TRBJ1-4
abundance: -
CDR3aa: CASRPRGQKNEKLFF
CDR3nt: TGTGCCAGCAGACCCAGGGGGCAGAAGAATGAAAAACTGTTTTTT

len: 15
v_gene: TRBV7-9
d_gene: -
j_gene: TRBJ2-7
abundance: few
CDR3aa: CASSLSRDLSYEQYF
CDR3nt: TGTGCCAGCAGCTTGTCTAGGGACCTCTCCTACGAGCAGTACTTC

len: 16
v_gene: TRBV19
d_gene: -
j_gene: TRBJ1-2
abundance: -
CDR3aa: CASSIDHKHTNYGYTF
CDR3nt: TGTGCCAGTAGTATCGACCACAAGCACACCAACTATGGCTACACCTTC

len: 18
v_gene: TRBV15
d_gene: TRBD1
j_gene: TRBJ1-3
abundance: -
CDR3aa: CATSRAIRTGRSGNTIYF
CDR3nt: TGTGCCACCAGCAGAGCAATTCGGACAGGGCGCTCTGGAAACACCATATATTTT

len: 15
v_gene: TRBV21-1
d_gene: -
j_gene: TRBJ2-1
abundance: -
CDR3aa: CASSAGHRAYNEQFF
CDR3nt: TGTGCCAGCAGCGCGGGGCACAGGGCTTACAATGAGCAGTTCTTC

len: 11
v_gene: TRBV20-1
d_gene: -
j_gene: TRBJ2-7
abundance: -
CDR3aa: CSASGSYEQYF
CDR3nt: TGCAGTGCTAGCGGGAGTTACGAGCAGTACTTC

len: 14
v_gene: TRBV3-1/TRBV3-2
d_gene: -
j_gene: TRBJ2-2
abundance: -
CDR3aa: CASSQNGGAGELFF
CDR3nt: TGTGCCAGCAGCCAAAACGGAGGGGCCGGGGAGCTGTTTTTT

len: 15
v_gene: TRBV29-1
d_gene: -
j_gene: TRBJ1-2
abundance: -
CDR3aa: CSVAGRAGSFVPYTF
CDR3nt: TGCAGCGTTGCTGGCAGGGCCGGGTCCTTCGTACCCTACACCTTC

len: 14
v_gene: TRBV18
d_gene: TRBD1
j_gene: TRBJ1-5
abundance: -
CDR3aa: CASSNGQGNQPQHF
CDR3nt: TGTGCCAGCTCAAACGGACAGGGCAATCAGCCCCAGCATTTT

len: 15
v_gene: TRBV7-9
d_gene: TRBD2
j_gene: TRBJ2-1
abundance: -
CDR3aa: CASSPPGLKADEQFF
CDR3nt: TGTGCCAGCAGCCCACCGGGACTAAAAGCCGATGAGCAGTTCTTC

len: 13
v_gene: TRBV18
d_gene: TRBD1
j_gene: TRBJ1-2
abundance: -
CDR3aa: CASSPRTGDGYTF
CDR3nt: TGTGCCAGCTCACCAAGGACAGGGGACGGCTACACCTTC

len: 16
v_gene: TRBV14
d_gene: TRBD2
j_gene: TRBJ2-2
abundance: -
CDR3aa: CASSTPGLAVSGELFF
CDR3nt: TGTGCCAGCAGCACCCCGGGACTAGCGGTATCCGGGGAGCTGTTTTTT

len: 14
v_gene: TRBV5-1
d_gene: -
j_gene: TRBJ1-5
abundance: -
CDR3aa: CASSPGMGHQPQHF
CDR3nt: TGCGCCAGCAGTCCGGGGATGGGGCATCAGCCCCAGCATTTT

len: 16
v_gene: TRBV6-2/TRBV6-3
d_gene: TRBD1
j_gene: TRBJ2-3
abundance: few
CDR3aa: CASSYSSRPGGDTQYF
CDR3nt: TGTGCCAGCAGTTACTCGAGCAGACCAGGGGGAGATACGCAGTATTTT

len: 14
v_gene: TRBV6-5
d_gene: TRBD2
j_gene: TRBJ2-3
abundance: -
CDR3aa: CASRAGGGTDTQYF
CDR3nt: TGTGCCAGCAGAGCGGGAGGAGGCACAGATACGCAGTATTTT

len: 12
v_gene: TRBV3-1/TRBV3-2
d_gene: -
j_gene: TRBJ1-2
abundance: once
CDR3aa: CASSLRRNGYTF
CDR3nt: TGTGCCAGCAGCCTCCGGAGGAATGGCTACACCTTC

len: 15
v_gene: TRBV5-8
d_gene: -
j_gene: TRBJ2-5
abundance: -
CDR3aa: CASSLKGQVRETQYF
CDR3nt: TGTGCCAGCAGCTTGAAGGGCCAGGTTCGGGAGACCCAGTACTTC

len: 12
v_gene: TRBV6-5
d_gene: -
j_gene: TRBJ1-3
abundance: -
CDR3aa: CASSPHMNTIYF
CDR3nt: TGTGCCAGCAGTCCCCATATGAACACCATATATTTT

len: 15
v_gene: TRBV5-1
d_gene: -
j_gene: TRBJ2-4
abundance: -
CDR3aa: CASSPEWGAKNIQYF
CDR3nt: TGCGCCAGCAGCCCCGAATGGGGAGCCAAAAACATTCAGTACTTC

len: 13
v_gene: TRBV9
d_gene: TRBD1
j_gene: TRBJ1-6
abundance: -
CDR3aa: CASSLTGVSPLHF
CDR3nt: TGTGCCAGCAGCTTAACAGGGGTGTCACCCCTCCACTTT

len: 14
v_gene: TRBV4-2
d_gene: -
j_gene: TRBJ1-2
abundance: once
CDR3aa: CASSPDRRNYGYTF
CDR3nt: TGTGCCAGCAGCCCGGACCGGCGGAACTATGGCTACACCTTC

len: 14
v_gene: TRBV7-9
d_gene: -
j_gene: TRBJ2-7
abundance: -
CDR3aa: CASSLAGWSYEQYF
CDR3nt: TGTGCCAGCAGCTTGGCGGGGTGGTCCTACGAGCAGTACTTC

len: 16
v_gene: TRBV7-9
d_gene: -
j_gene: TRBJ1-2
abundance: -
CDR3aa: CASSLDLLTAPDGYTF
CDR3nt: TGTGCCAGCAGCTTAGACCTCCTAACAGCTCCAGATGGCTACACCTTC

len: 17
v_gene: TRBV5-4
d_gene: TRBD2
j_gene: TRBJ2-7
abundance: -
CDR3aa: CASSLTGLAGSTYEQYF
CDR3nt: TGTGCCAGCAGCTTGACGGGACTAGCGGGCTCTACCTACGAGCAGTACTTC

len: 12
v_gene: TRBV9
d_gene: -
j_gene: TRBJ2-3
abundance: -
CDR3aa: CASSTNTDTQYF
CDR3nt: TGTGCCAGCAGCACCAACACAGATACGCAGTATTTT

len: 15
v_gene: TRBV15
d_gene: TRBD1
j_gene: TRBJ1-4
abundance: -
CDR3aa: CATSSQGATNEKLFF
CDR3nt: TGTGCCACCAGCTCACAGGGGGCAACTAATGAAAAACTGTTTTTT

len: 13
v_gene: TRBV15
d_gene: -
j_gene: TRBJ1-1
abundance: -
CDR3aa: CATSIGMNTEAFF
CDR3nt: TGTGCCACCAGCATAGGGATGAACACTGAAGCTTTCTTT